Shown below are 28 T cell receptor beta chains from a single sample sequenced in a study of control samples from healthy donors and cancer patients. The protocol was immunoSEQ multiplex PCR, while the TCRdb copy is restricted to in-frame clones and leaves out a portion. The table has roughly 200,000 clones, over 80% seen once. The sample consisted of blood. These receptor sequences come from a man between 18 and 29 years old in good health.

This chain joins TRBV9 and TRBJ1-2, with a weak D call TRBD1 (6 bases). Germline V lookup: CDR1 SGDLS, CDR2 YYNGEE. The V and J ends lost 2 bases and 0 bases respectively, with 11 bases between them. This CDR3 is built from 15 residues. Here the CDR3 DNA reads TGTGCCAGCAGCGTCTGGACAGAAGCTAACTATGGCTACACCTTC. This codes for CASSVWTEANYGYTF.

J is TRBJ1-5 and V is TRBV28; D gene uncertain. Germline loops: CDR1 MDHEN, CDR2 SYDVKM. There are 12 residues in the CDR3. Trimming shortened V by 6 bases and J by 5 bases, and 8 bases separated the two germline ends. CDR3 in DNA: TGTGCCAGCAGCCTCCCTGATCAGCCCCAGCATTTT. This gives the protein CASSLPDQPQHF.

The CDR3, as DNA: TGTGCCATCAGTGCTTGGACAGGGGGGGCGTACGAGCAGTACTTC. Translation: CAISAWTGGAYEQYF. The rearrangement joins TRBV10-3 to TRBJ2-7; the match to TRBD1 covers 10 bases. This CDR3 contains 15 residues. Germline lookup yields CDR1 ENHRY and CDR2 SYGVKD. V trimming: 4 bases; J trimming: 4 bases; junction bases outside the gene matches: 7.

The chain links TRBV28 to TRBJ1-6; 9 bases match TRBD1. Germline values: CDR1 MDHEN, CDR2 SYDVKM. The V gene end was trimmed by 6 bases and the J gene end by 5 bases; junction bases not matched to a gene: 14. There are 18 residues in the CDR3. The CDR3 region is CASSRTGVQLFNNSPLHF. CDR3 DNA sequence: TGTGCCAGCAGCCGGACAGGGGTTCAACTGTTTAATAATTCACCCCTCCACTTT.

V gene TRBV20-1 combines with J gene TRBJ1-1; D is undetermined. The CDR3 consists of 11 residues. Germline lookup yields CDR1 DFQATT and CDR2 SNEGSKA (reference sequence). Trimming shortened V by 6 bases and J by 10 bases, and 15 bases separated the two germline ends. The chain's CDR3 is CSASQNFLAFF. For the CDR3, the DNA is TGCAGTGCGAGCCAGAACTTCTTAGCTTTCTTT.

DNA for the CDR3: TGTGCCAGTCAGTTGGAGGGGACAGGGGGTTCCAAAAACATTCAGTACTTC. Translated: CASQLEGTGGSKNIQYF. This rearrangement joins TRBV24-1 to TRBJ2-4; 11 bases map to TRBD1. Germline V CDR1 and CDR2: KGHDR, SFDVKD. CDR3 length equals 17 residues. V dropped 11 bases and J dropped 2; count of bases not matched to a gene: 13.

CDR3 in DNA: TGTGCCAGCAGTTACCCGGGGTATGAGCAGTTCTTC. Amino acids: CASSYPGYEQFF. The V call is TRBV6-6, the J call TRBJ2-1; TRBD2 might be the D (5 bases). CDR1 and CDR2 (germline): MNHNY, SVGAGI (reference sequence). Trimming shortened V by 2 bases and J by 8 bases, and 7 bases separated the two germline ends. The CDR3 has 12 residues.

The V call is TRBV7-9, the J call TRBJ2-4; perhaps TRBD1 as D (6 bases). Germline V gives CDR1 SEHNR, CDR2 FQNEAQ (reference sequence). CDR3 size: 14 residues. V was clipped by 5 bases and J by 5 bases, with 13 bases between them. The CDR3 DNA is TGTGCCAGCAGCCCCGGGACAAAAGAAAACATTCAGTACTTC. Translating it yields CASSPGTKENIQYF.

This clone was observed a handful of times. The CDR3 loop reads CASSQSLDRGLGGYTF. The DNA for the CDR3 is TGCGCCAGCAGCCAAAGCTTGGACAGGGGATTAGGTGGCTACACCTTC. The chain is built from TRBV4-1 and TRBJ1-2, with 9 bases that match TRBD1. The CDR3 spans 16 residues. Germline V gene data show CDR1 as MGHRA and CDR2 as YSYEKL. V lost 2 bases to trimming and J lost 7 bases; unmatched junction nucleotides: 11.

V is TRBV6-1 and J is TRBJ1-2; no definite D call. Trimming took off 1 base at V and 3 bases at J, with 15 bases between the two ends. The CDR3 runs to 16 residues. The germline V gene has CDR1 MNHNS and CDR2 SASEGT. The DNA of the CDR3 is TGTGCCAGCAGTGAAGGGAGCCGAGAGATTTACTATGGCTACACCTTC. The encoded protein is CASSEGSREIYYGYTF.

This chain uses TRBV10-1 with TRBJ2-3, with D uncertain. This CDR3 is 14 amino acids long. V gave up 3 bases and J gave up 2 bases, with 9 bases separating them. Germline-derived CDR1 and CDR2 are WNHNN and SYGVQD (reference sequence). The CDR3 here is CASSDGSPTDTQYF. The CDR3 nucleotides are TGCGCCAGCAGTGACGGCAGCCCCACAGATACGCAGTATTTT.

The rearrangement uses TRBV28 and TRBJ1-5; D is possibly TRBD1 (5 bases). There are 13 residues in the CDR3. Germline V CDR1 and CDR2: MDHEN, SYDVKM. Here the CDR3 DNA reads TGTGCTGAGTCCAGGGACGCCAATCAGCCCCAGCATTTT. Its protein is CAESRDANQPQHF.

The rearrangement links TRBV5-1 to TRBJ1-5; D is unresolved. Germline V lookup: CDR1 SGHRS, CDR2 YFSETQ. The CDR3 has 15 amino acids. With 0 bases removed from V and 0 bases from J, the gap between germline ends came to 7 bases. The CDR3 loop is CASSLEGHSNQPQHF. In nucleotides, the CDR3 is TGCGCCAGCAGCTTGGAGGGTCATAGCAATCAGCCCCAGCATTTT.

The chain carries TRBV15 and TRBJ1-3, with D unresolved. The germline V gene has CDR1 LNHNV and CDR2 YYDKDF (reference sequence). V was pared by 4 bases and J by 4 bases, with 20 bases between. CDR3 length: 17 residues. The chain's CDR3 is CATSKPLKTPEGNTIYF. CDR3 nucleotide sequence: TGTGCCACCAGCAAGCCTTTGAAAACTCCCGAAGGAAACACCATATATTTT. Supplemented by reference TRBV15 and TRBJ1-3, the full variable domain reads DAMVIQNPRYQVTQFGKPVTLSCSQTLNHNVMYWYQQKSSQAPKLLFHYYDKDFNNEADTPDNFQSRRPNTSFCFLDIRSPGLGDTAMYLCATSKPLKTPEGNTIYFGEGSWLTVV.

The chain recombines TRBV7-8 with TRBJ2-7; 9 bases match TRBD1. This CDR3 is 15 amino acids long. Trimming took 5 bases from V and 2 from J; bases not matched to a gene: 7. Germline V gene lookup returns CDR1 SGHVS and CDR2 FQNEAQ. The CDR3 loop reads CASSEPTGGTYEQYF. Written as DNA, the CDR3 is TGTGCCAGCAGCGAGCCGACAGGGGGAACCTACGAGCAGTACTTC. Complete variable domain (other parts from reference TRBV7-8 and TRBJ2-7): GAGVSQSPRYKVAKRGQDVALRCDPISGHVSLFWYQQALGQGPEFLTYFQNEAQLDKSGLPSDRFFAERPEGSVSTLKIQRTQQEDSAVYLCASSEPTGGTYEQYFGPGTRLTVT.

The chain combines TRBV6-5 with TRBJ1-2; D might be TRBD1 (6 bases). Germline V gives CDR1 MNHEY, CDR2 SVGAGI. The CDR3 consists of 12 residues. Trimming cost V 7 bases and J 7 bases, with 13 bases left between them. Written as DNA, the CDR3 is TGTGCCAGCACTCCCCAGGGGAGTGGCTACACCTTC. Amino acid sequence: CASTPQGSGYTF.

The rearrangement joins TRBV7-8 to TRBJ2-5; 10 nucleotides agree with TRBD1. The length of the CDR3 is 15 residues. The V gene's germline CDR1 is SGHVS and CDR2 FQNEAQ. The J segment lost 1 base and the V segment lost 4 bases, leaving 3 bases of the junction unmatched. The CDR3 nucleotides are TGTGCCAGCAGCTACCGGGACAGGGGCCAAGAGACCCAGTACTTC. Translated, it gives CASSYRDRGQETQYF.

J is TRBJ2-7 and V is TRBV5-8; D uncertain. This CDR3 has 15 amino acids. V was pared by 4 bases and J by 4 bases, with 18 bases between. The V gene's germline CDR1 is SGHTS and CDR2 YDEGEE. DNA of the CDR3: TGTGCCAGCAGCGTCGGGCCCCAACCGGTGTACGAGCAGTACTTC. Translating it yields CASSVGPQPVYEQYF.

V and J are TRBV5-5 and TRBJ1-6; D not certain. The CDR3 is 15 residues long. Trimming cost V 0 bases and J 10 bases, with 14 bases left between them. Germline loops: CDR1 SGHKS, CDR2 YYEKEE (reference sequence). The CDR3: CASSLGPGLGSPLHF. For the CDR3, the DNA is TGTGCCAGCAGCTTGGGGCCAGGTTTAGGATCACCCCTCCACTTT.

The chain uses TRBV18 and TRBJ2-3, with 11 bases matching TRBD2. This CDR3 is 15 amino acids long. Per germline, CDR1 KGHSH and CDR2 LQKENI. V shed 2 bases, J shed 3 bases, and the junction held 1 base outside the gene matches. CDR3 in amino acids: CASSPTSGGTDTQYF. The CDR3, as DNA: TGTGCCAGCTCACCAACTAGCGGGGGTACAGATACGCAGTATTTT.

This clone was detected only a few times. The V and J genes are TRBV3-1 (or the pseudogene TRBV3-2) and TRBJ2-7; D gene ambiguous. Germline V gene lookup returns CDR1 LGHDT and CDR2 YNNKEL (reference sequence). CDR3 size: 12 residues. V dropped 5 bases and J dropped 11 bases, with 16 bases sitting between them. The CDR3 sequence: CASSDPFDKKYF. The CDR3 coding sequence is TGTGCCAGCAGCGATCCTTTTGACAAGAAGTACTTC.

The rearrangement joins TRBV24-1 to TRBJ1-6; TRBD1 aligns across 7 bases. The germline gives CDR1 KGHDR, CDR2 SFDVKD. The V and J ends lost 8 bases and 6 bases, in that order; junction bases with no gene match: 3. There are 13 residues in the CDR3. The CDR3 DNA sequence: TGTGCCACCAATAGGGGGCCTAATTCACCCCTCCACTTT. It encodes CATNRGPNSPLHF.

V and J are TRBV10-2 and TRBJ2-7, with 7 bases aligning to TRBD1. This CDR3 is built from 15 residues. The ends lost 8 bases at V and 4 bases at J; junction bases unmatched: 14. The germline CDR1 and CDR2 sequences are WSHSY and SAAADI. CDR3 DNA: TGCGCCAGCGGAATAGATCTCGAGGGGGCATACGAGCAGTACTTC. It yields the protein CASGIDLEGAYEQYF.

The chain couples TRBV2 to TRBJ2-7, with D hard to call. This CDR3 has 11 residues. V shed 6 bases and J shed 2 bases, with 5 bases lying between them. The V gene's germline CDR1 is SNHLY and CDR2 FYNNEI. CDR3 protein: CASSQTYEQYF. CDR3 nucleotide sequence: TGTGCCAGCAGCCAGACCTACGAGCAGTACTTC.

J is TRBJ2-7 and V is TRBV2; tentative D call: TRBD1 (5 bases). The length of the CDR3 is 12 residues. Germline assignment: CDR1 SNHLY and CDR2 FYNNEI. The V and J ends lost 9 bases and 4 bases respectively, with 13 bases between them. This CDR3 reads CASLDTGYEQYF. The CDR3 bases are TGTGCCAGTTTGGACACTGGGTACGAGCAGTACTTC.

The chain employs TRBV19 and TRBJ2-7; 9 bases agree with TRBD1. Unmatched junction bases numbered 12, after V lost 5 bases and J lost 1 base. CDR1 LNHDA and CDR2 SQIVND come from the germline V gene (reference sequence). There are 17 residues in the CDR3. CDR3 region: CASSLSWGQGESYEQYF. Written as DNA, the CDR3 is TGTGCCAGTAGTCTGTCATGGGGACAGGGTGAATCCTACGAGCAGTACTTC.

The genes are TRBV19 and TRBJ1-5; the D is unclear. Germline lookup yields CDR1 LNHDA and CDR2 SQIVND (reference sequence). The CDR3 extends over 13 amino acids. The V gene lost 6 bases and the J gene lost 1 base, with 7 bases spanning the gap. CDR3 bases: TGTGCCAGTAGCGAGAAGAGCAATCAGCCCCAGCATTTT. It is translated as CASSEKSNQPQHF.

This chain links TRBV2 with TRBJ1-1; 8 bases are a match to TRBD1. This CDR3 is built from 13 residues. The germline V gene has CDR1 SNHLY and CDR2 FYNNEI. CDR3 residues: CAERTGLNTEAFF. CDR3 DNA sequence: TGTGCAGAACGGACAGGGTTGAACACTGAAGCTTTCTTT. The complete variable domain, with remaining parts taken from reference TRBV2 and TRBJ1-1, reads EPEVTQTPSHQVTQMGQEVILRCVPISNHLYFYWYRQILGQKVEFLVSFYNNEISEKSEIFDDQFSVERPDGSNFTLKIRSTKLEDSAMYFCAERTGLNTEAFFGQGTRLTVV.